This TCR beta chain was obtained from a study of blood T cell repertoires in COVID-19. Whole-study context: The study drew acute and convalescent COVID-19 samples from the United States, Italy and Spain. PBMCs, B-cell-depleted T cells, or T cells were the source of the cDNA or gDNA that made up the material.

Losses at the gene ends were 5 bases for V and 2 bases for J; bases not matched to a gene: 6. Looked up from germline, CDR1 is SGHTA and CDR2 is FQGNSA. There are 15 residues in the CDR3. Profiling relied on immunoSEQ multiplex PCR, and the TCRdb table lists in-frame clones only, not all of them. The data contain about 250,000 clones, approximately 80% of them seen just once; the ten biggest clones take up 8.9%. This chain links TRBV7-2 with TRBJ1-2; 9 bases map to TRBD1. Input material: peripheral blood. The origin of this receptor is a man older than 75 with acute or convalescent COVID-19. DNA for the CDR3: TGTGCCAGCAGCGGCATCGGGACAGGGAACTATGGCTACACCTTC. It specifies CASSGIGTGNYGYTF. The full variable domain, its missing parts supplied by reference TRBV7-2 and TRBJ1-2, is GAGVSQSPSNKVTEKGKDVELRCDPISGHTALYWYRQSLGQGLEFLIYFQGNSAPDKSGLPSDRFSAERTGGSVSTLTIQRTQQEDSAVYLCASSGIGTGNYGYTFGSGTRLTVV.